Below are 26 T cell receptor beta chains sequenced from a single sample in a study of shared clonotypes between healthy human individuals. Sequenced by immunoSEQ multiplex PCR; TCRdb stores in-frame clones only, minus some. This table holds about 600,000 clones, around 97% found once. Sequencing used naive CD4+ T cells sorted from blood. Subset in this sample: CD45RA+ positively selected. The receptors stem from a woman aged 25 to 45 in good health.

V is TRBV28 and J is TRBJ2-5; D gene ambiguous. The CDR3 length is 13 residues. V dropped 5 bases and J dropped 5 bases, with 12 bases sitting between them. Germline CDR1 MDHEN, CDR2 SYDVKM. In nucleotides, the CDR3 is TGTGCCAGCAGTCTAATCGGCATTGAGACCCAGTACTTC. Its translation is CASSLIGIETQYF.

Notes on this clone: Other DNA variants within this sample encode the same CDR3. The chain links TRBV18 to TRBJ1-2; perhaps TRBD1 as D (5 bases). Germline V CDR1 and CDR2: KGHSH, LQKENI. V was cut by 3 bases and J by 3 bases, with 11 bases left in between. This CDR3 region has 14 residues. The CDR3 region is CASSPRDGDYGYTF. As DNA, the CDR3 is TGTGCCAGCTCACCTCGGGACGGCGACTATGGCTACACCTTC.

The V call is TRBV2, the J call TRBJ2-4; D may be TRBD1 or TRBD2 (5 bases each). Germline CDR1 and CDR2: SNHLY and FYNNEI. Trimming stripped 3 bases from V and 7 bases from J, with 13 bases between. There are 14 residues in the CDR3. This CDR3 reads CASSEGPGSNIQYF. The CDR3 DNA sequence: TGTGCCAGCAGTGAGGGGCCAGGGAGCAACATTCAGTACTTC.

The chain is built from TRBV5-1 and TRBJ2-5, with 13 bases that match TRBD2. V dropped 3 bases and J dropped 9; count of bases not matched to a gene: 5. This CDR3 contains 14 residues. The V gene's germline CDR1 is SGHRS and CDR2 YFSETQ. CDR3 DNA: TGCGCCAGCAGCTCAGGACTAGCGGGAGACGCCCAGTACTTC. Residues: CASSSGLAGDAQYF.

The rearrangement joins TRBV28 to TRBJ1-1; the D is unclear. Between the trimmed V and J ends, which lost 3 bases and 3 bases, there was a span of 17 bases. This CDR3 has 16 residues. Germline CDR1 MDHEN, CDR2 SYDVKM. The CDR3 loop is CASSLLRFSQDTEAFF. The CDR3 region has the DNA TGTGCCAGCAGTTTGTTACGTTTCTCCCAGGACACTGAAGCTTTCTTT.

The rearrangement uses TRBV2 and TRBJ1-2; D unclear. Germline V CDR1 and CDR2: SNHLY, FYNNEI. This CDR3 spans 11 amino acids. Trimming took off 6 bases at V and 11 bases at J, with 13 bases between the two ends. The CDR3 sequence: CASSRQAWYTF. The DNA of the CDR3 is TGTGCCAGCAGCAGGCAGGCCTGGTACACCTTC.

This rearrangement joins TRBV2 to TRBJ2-5; TRBD2 agrees at 10 bases. The CDR3 has 15 residues. CDR1 and CDR2 from the germline V gene are SNHLY and FYNNEI. V lost 4 bases and J lost 5; bases outside the gene matches: 7. The CDR3 spells CASSGLAGVVETQYF. CDR3 sequence (DNA): TGTGCCAGCAGTGGTCTAGCGGGAGTGGTTGAGACCCAGTACTTC.

The rearrangement joins TRBV27 to TRBJ2-7; D uncertain. Germline CDR1 is MNHEY and CDR2 is SMNVEV (reference sequence). V lost 6 bases, J lost 6 bases, and 15 bases lay in between. The CDR3 extends over 13 amino acids. CDR3 bases: TGTGCCAGCAGACGGACGGGTACCCTCGAGCAGTACTTC. Protein sequence: CASRRTGTLEQYF.

This rearrangement joins TRBV14 to TRBJ2-5; 8 bases are a match to TRBD1. Germline V gene sequence: CDR1 SGHDN, CDR2 FVKESK. V lost 4 bases, J lost 5 bases, and 9 bases stayed unmatched. The CDR3 has 15 amino acids. CDR3 residues: CASSPDRVLGETQYF. Written as DNA, the CDR3 is TGTGCCAGCAGCCCGGACAGGGTCCTTGGGGAGACCCAGTACTTC.

The chain combines TRBV28 with TRBJ1-3; D is perhaps TRBD1 (5 bases). This CDR3 comprises 16 residues. From germline, CDR1 is MDHEN and CDR2 SYDVKM. Trimming stripped 6 bases from V and 0 bases from J, with 15 bases between. The CDR3 region has the DNA TGTGCCAGCAGCAATCAGGGTCCGAGCTCTGGAAACACCATATATTTT. It encodes CASSNQGPSSGNTIYF. Looking up the rest from reference TRBV28 and TRBJ1-3 gives the full variable domain: DVKVTQSSRYLVKRTGEKVFLECVQDMDHENMFWYRQDPGLGLRLIYFSYDVKMKEKGDIPEGYSVSREKKERFSLILESASTNQTSMYLCASSNQGPSSGNTIYFGEGSWLTVV.

This rearrangement joins TRBV28 to TRBJ1-1, with D maybe TRBD1 (5 bases). V lost 6 bases, J lost 4 bases, and 15 bases lay in between. This CDR3 has 14 residues. Germline lookup yields CDR1 MDHEN and CDR2 SYDVKM. CDR3 loop: CASRSQGKGTEAFF. CDR3 in DNA: TGTGCCAGCAGGAGCCAGGGTAAGGGCACTGAAGCTTTCTTT.

This chain uses TRBV25-1 with TRBJ2-1; the match to TRBD2 covers 12 bases. Germline lookup yields CDR1 MGHDK and CDR2 SYGVNS. The ends lost 2 bases at V and 5 bases at J; junction bases unmatched: 4. This CDR3 is 16 amino acids long. The CDR3 DNA reads TGTGCCAGCAGTGAACCGGCTAGCGGGGGGGACAATGAGCAGTTCTTC. The encoded protein is CASSEPASGGDNEQFF.

The V call is TRBV5-5, the J call TRBJ1-2; weak D call: TRBD1 (6 bases). This CDR3 has 18 amino acids. CDR1 and CDR2 (germline): SGHKS, YYEKEE (reference sequence). Trimming removed 4 bases at V and 2 bases at J, with 24 bases between. DNA for the CDR3: TGTGCCAGCAGCCGTTTACCCGGACAGAGGAAGACCAACTATGGCTACACCTTC. Translating gives CASSRLPGQRKTNYGYTF.

Regarding this clone: Other DNA sequences from this sample encode an identical CDR3 as well. The chain carries TRBV18 and TRBJ1-1; the match to TRBD1 covers 9 bases. The CDR3 spans 15 residues. V gave up 2 bases and J gave up 1 base; unmatched junction bases: 2. Looked up from germline, CDR1 is KGHSH and CDR2 is LQKENI. CDR3 amino acids: CASSPMGQGNTEAFF. Written as DNA, the CDR3 is TGTGCCAGCTCACCAATGGGACAGGGGAACACTGAAGCTTTCTTT.

This chain joins TRBV7-7 and TRBJ2-1, with 7 positions matching TRBD1. The germline V gene has CDR1 SSHAT and CDR2 FNYEAQ (reference sequence). This CDR3 region has 13 residues. V was clipped by 0 bases and J by 10 bases; unmatched bases: 3. CDR3 sequence: CASSLAGGGEQFF. As DNA, the CDR3 is TGTGCCAGCAGCTTAGCAGGGGGCGGGGAGCAGTTCTTC.

Concerning this clone: Different DNA sequences within this sample yield the same CDR3. The chain employs TRBV5-1 and TRBJ2-7; D is uncertain. CDR3 size: 13 residues. The germline CDR1 and CDR2 sequences are SGHRS and YFSETQ. Between the trimmed V and J ends, which lost 5 bases and 4 bases, there was a span of 13 bases. The DNA for the CDR3 is TGCGCCAGCAGTTATTCCGTCGGGTACGAGCAGTACTTC. Its protein is CASSYSVGYEQYF.

The chain joins TRBV5-4 to TRBJ1-4; no clear D. The CDR3 runs to 12 residues. The germline V gene has CDR1 SGHNT and CDR2 YYREEE (reference sequence). V lost 2 bases to trimming and J lost 5 bases, with 4 bases between them. CDR3 region: CASSFGNEKLFF. CDR3 DNA sequence: TGTGCCAGCAGCTTTGGGAATGAAAAACTGTTTTTT.

The chain carries TRBV7-2 and TRBJ2-5; 9 bases line up with TRBD1. Unmatched junction bases numbered 8, after V lost 5 bases and J lost 4 bases. The CDR3 covers 15 residues. Germline values: CDR1 SGHTA, CDR2 FQGNSA. The CDR3 DNA reads TGTGCCAGCAGCGGGATCGGGACAGGGAGAGAGACCCAGTACTTC. Protein: CASSGIGTGRETQYF.

This clone occurred once. The chain is built from TRBV10-3 and TRBJ1-2, with unresolved D. The germline gives CDR1 ENHRY, CDR2 SYGVKD. The CDR3 spans 13 residues. Trimming removed 7 bases at V and 2 bases at J, with 11 bases between. CDR3 nucleotide sequence: TGTGCCATCAATCCGGACGGAAACTATGGCTACACCTTC. Translation: CAINPDGNYGYTF.

CDR3 region: CASSLMGANYGYTF. Here the CDR3 DNA reads TGTGCCAGTAGCCTAATGGGAGCAAACTATGGCTACACCTTC. V usage is TRBV19 and J usage is TRBJ1-2, with D unresolved. There are 14 residues in the CDR3. Per germline, CDR1 LNHDA and CDR2 SQIVND (reference sequence). V lost 6 bases to trimming and J lost 2 bases, with 13 bases between them. The full variable domain, in which reference TRBV19 and TRBJ1-2 provide the parts outside the CDR3, is DGGITQSPKYLFRKEGQNVTLSCEQNLNHDAMYWYRQDPGQGLRLIYYSQIVNDFQKGDIAEGYSVSREKKESFPLTVTSAQKNPTAFYLCASSLMGANYGYTFGSGTRLTVV.

A word on this clone: Other DNA sequences within the sample encode an identical CDR3. V gene TRBV5-5 combines with J gene TRBJ2-7, with D tentatively TRBD2 (5 bases). The germline CDR1 and CDR2 sequences are SGHKS and YYEKEE (reference sequence). This CDR3 has 13 residues. V was pared by 0 bases and J by 3 bases, with 7 bases between. CDR3 DNA sequence: TGTGCCAGCAGCTTGGCGGGAAACTACGAGCAGTACTTC. Translated: CASSLAGNYEQYF.

J is TRBJ2-2 and V is TRBV19; D is ambiguous. CDR1 LNHDA and CDR2 SQIVND come from the germline V gene (reference sequence). V was shortened by 6 bases and J by 5 bases, with 10 bases between the two germline ends. The CDR3 contains 13 residues. The chain's CDR3 is CASRTYFTGELFF. The CDR3 DNA reads TGTGCCAGTAGGACTTATTTTACCGGGGAGCTGTTTTTT.

The chain recombines TRBV29-1 with TRBJ2-2, with TRBD1 identical over 9 bases. CDR3 length: 15 amino acids. V lost 7 bases to trimming and J lost 1 base; unmatched junction nucleotides: 7. CDR1 and CDR2 from the germline V gene are SQVTM and ANQGSEA. The CDR3 spells CSATGQGGNTGELFF. In DNA form, the CDR3 reads TGCAGCGCCACGGGACAGGGCGGGAACACCGGGGAGCTGTTTTTT.

The chain is built from TRBV9 and TRBJ1-1; D remains ambiguous. V lost 0 bases and J 6 bases, leaving 12 bases between the germline ends. Per germline, CDR1 SGDLS and CDR2 YYNGEE. The CDR3 consists of 14 residues. CDR3 sequence: CASSVGQVVAEAFF. In DNA, the CDR3 is TGTGCCAGCAGCGTAGGTCAGGTGGTGGCTGAAGCTTTCTTT.

This sequence joins TRBV27 and TRBJ1-6, with D uncertain. The CDR3 consists of 18 residues. The germline gives CDR1 MNHEY, CDR2 SMNVEV (reference sequence). V lost 0 bases and J 7 bases, leaving 19 bases between the germline ends. CDR3 nucleotides: TGTGCCAGCAGTTTATCCTTGGGCCGCGTAGTGGGCAATTCACCCCTCCACTTT. The encoded protein is CASSLSLGRVVGNSPLHF.

The chain joins TRBV11-2 to TRBJ1-1; no definite D call. In germline, CDR1 is SGHAT, CDR2 FQNNGV. The V end lost 5 bases, the J end lost 1 base, and 17 bases lay between the germline ends. This CDR3 comprises 16 residues. The CDR3 nucleotides read TGTGCCAGCAGCCCCCGAGGGAAAACCGGGAACACTGAAGCTTTCTTT. This sequence encodes CASSPRGKTGNTEAFF.